This TCR beta chain was captured by sequencing in a study of regulatory T cells in long-lasting Graves disease. Building the TCR beta libraries relied on iRepertoire HTBI primers, and CDR3 regions underwent Arm-PCR. TCRdb re-called the multiplex PCR reads with MiXCR, one entry per CDR3 protein. The table lists a few hundred thousand distinct CDR3 sequences, about 16% of them singletons. This CDR3 region has 12 residues. In germline, CDR1 is GTSNPN, CDR2 SVGIG (reference sequence). Time point reported: newly diagnosed GD, antithyroid drugs for less than 3 months. Generation of the TCR library employed RNA extracted from PBMCs. This clonotype was found many times. At one of its ends the junction is not consistent with the germline gene, which may arise from a read error. These data are also associated with another study on T cells in Graves' hyperthyroidism and ophthalmopathy.

The rearrangement uses TRBV30 and TRBJ2-7, with a possible D match to TRBD2 (7 bases). The TCR was taken from a woman between 18 and 29 years old with Graves disease. The sequencing here drew on peripheral blood mononuclear cells (PBMCs), taken at new diagnosis, from a patient treated with antithyroid drugs. The CDR3 loop reads CALWGGALRTHF. CDR3 nucleotides: TGTGCCTTATGGGGGGGCGCTCTCCGGACTCACTTC.